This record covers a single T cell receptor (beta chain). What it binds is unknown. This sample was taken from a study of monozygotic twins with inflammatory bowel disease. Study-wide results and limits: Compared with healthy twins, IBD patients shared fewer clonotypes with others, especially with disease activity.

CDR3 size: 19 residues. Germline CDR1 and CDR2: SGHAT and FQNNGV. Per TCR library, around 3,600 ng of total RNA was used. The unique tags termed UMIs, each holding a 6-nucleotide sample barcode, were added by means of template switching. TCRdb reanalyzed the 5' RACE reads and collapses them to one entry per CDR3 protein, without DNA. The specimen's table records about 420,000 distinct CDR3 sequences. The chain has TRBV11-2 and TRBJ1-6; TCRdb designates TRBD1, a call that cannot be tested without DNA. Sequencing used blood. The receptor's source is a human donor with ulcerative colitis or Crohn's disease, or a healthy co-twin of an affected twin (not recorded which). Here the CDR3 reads CASSEHPQGTDSYNSPLHF.